This T cell receptor (beta chain) originates from a study of cytomegalovirus exposure and HLA in healthy donors. CDR1 LNHDA and CDR2 SQIVND come from the germline V gene (reference sequence). The CDR3 extends over 14 amino acids. V was clipped by 4 bases and J by 7 bases, with 11 bases between them. This PCR relied on a set of 60 Vbeta primers and 13 Jbeta primers. Assay: immunoSEQ multiplex PCR; the TCRdb copy retains only in-frame clones and omits some. The table lists some 120,000 clones, 75% to 90% of them singletons. About this clone itself: Its specificity is unknown.

General study results and limits: The authors later found most CMV-associated TCR beta chains appeared HLA-restricted.

The sample was PBMCs. J is TRBJ1-6 and V is TRBV19; perhaps TRBD1 as D (5 bases). The receptor was isolated from a man younger than 40 in good health and CMV-seropositive. This chain's CDR3 is CASSRLGENSPLHF. DNA for the CDR3: TGTGCCAGTAGTAGGTTAGGGGAAAATTCACCCCTCCACTTT.